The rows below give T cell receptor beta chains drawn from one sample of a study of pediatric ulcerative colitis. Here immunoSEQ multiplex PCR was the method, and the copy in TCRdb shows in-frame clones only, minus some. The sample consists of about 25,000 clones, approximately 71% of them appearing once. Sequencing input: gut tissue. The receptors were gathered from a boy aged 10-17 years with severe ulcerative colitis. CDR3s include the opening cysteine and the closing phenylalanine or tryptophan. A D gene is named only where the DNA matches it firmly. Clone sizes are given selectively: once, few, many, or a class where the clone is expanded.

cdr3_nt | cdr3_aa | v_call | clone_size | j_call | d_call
TGTGCCAGCAGGCCTACTAGCGGGAGTTCCTACAATGAGCAGTTCTTC | CASRPTSGSSYNEQFF | TRBV27 | - | TRBJ2-1 | TRBD2
TGCGCCAGCAGCCCTCGACAGGGCCTCGTTTATGGCTACACCTTC | CASSPRQGLVYGYTF | TRBV4-1 | - | TRBJ1-2 | TRBD1
TGTGCCTGGAGGGACAGGGTCAGGATTTCACCCCTCCACTTT | CAWRDRVRISPLHF | TRBV30 | - | TRBJ1-6 | TRBD1
TGTGCCAGCAGTGAACGGCGCACAAGCACAGATACGCAGTATTTT | CASSERRTSTDTQYF | TRBV6-1 | - | TRBJ2-3 | -
TGTGCCAGCAGCTACGGGAAAGGGTCTGAAGCTTTCTTT | CASSYGKGSEAFF | TRBV6-5 | - | TRBJ1-1 | -
TGTATTATCAGCGGGAGGGCCTCCGAGCAGTACTTC | CIISGRASEQYF | TRBV28 | - | TRBJ2-7 | TRBD2
TGTGCAAGTCGCTTAGGTAGGCGCGGGCAGTACTTC | CASRLGRRGQYF | TRBV12-2 | medium-sized | TRBJ2-7 | -
TGTGCCAGCCACCGGGACACTAGCACAGATACGCAGTATTTT | CASHRDTSTDTQYF | TRBV6-1 | - | TRBJ2-3 | -
TGTGCCAGCAGTGAATATAATGTGGAGACCCAGTACTTC | CASSEYNVETQYF | TRBV2 | - | TRBJ2-5 | -
TGTGCCAGTAGTATATTTGGGAGGACGGAGAACACTGAAGCTTTCTTT | CASSIFGRTENTEAFF | TRBV19 | - | TRBJ1-1 | -
TGTGCCAGCAGCGTCCGGTGGCCAGCAGAGCCTGGAAACACCATATATTTT | CASSVRWPAEPGNTIYF | TRBV5-5 | - | TRBJ1-3 | -
TGTGCCAGCTCACCACAATCCGGGACAGGGCTCTACGAGCAGTACTTC | CASSPQSGTGLYEQYF | TRBV18 | - | TRBJ2-7 | TRBD1
TGCGCCAGCAGCTCCGGGATCGGCTACAATGAGCAGTTCTTC | CASSSGIGYNEQFF | TRBV5-1 | - | TRBJ2-1 | -